The 28 T cell receptor beta chains below all came from one sample that was sequenced in a study of T cells after yellow fever vaccination. TCRdb passed the 5' RACE reads through MiXCR, listing each CDR3 protein once. The data hold 450,000 to 600,000 distinct CDR3 sequences, with around 16% observed a single time. Specimen: PBMCs, collected 5 to 6 days after the first yellow fever vaccination. Receptor source: a man aged 18 to 30 who received the YFV17D yellow fever vaccine.

This clonotype came up a few times. The rearrangement joins TRBV7-2 to TRBJ2-7; D is unclear. The CDR3 is made up of 14 amino acids. The V gene's germline CDR1 is SGHTA and CDR2 FQGNSA. Trimming stripped 1 base from V and 1 base from J, with 8 bases between. The CDR3 DNA sequence: TGTGCCAGCAGCTTAGTCCGGCAGTCCTACGAGCAGTACTTC. Translating it yields CASSLVRQSYEQYF.

The chain uses TRBV12-5 and TRBJ1-1; D remains unclear. The CDR3 runs 16 residues. Per germline, CDR1 LGHNT and CDR2 FRNRAP. The ends were cut back, 6 bases at V and 0 bases at J, with 17 bases in the middle. CDR3 sequence (DNA): TGTGCTAGTGGGGTTCCCCTCGGTCTATTGAACACTGAAGCTTTCTTT. The encoded protein is CASGVPLGLLNTEAFF.

J is TRBJ2-4 and V is TRBV20-1; 8 bases map to TRBD2. This CDR3 region has 17 residues. Germline V gives CDR1 DFQATT, CDR2 SNEGSKA (reference sequence). V was pared by 3 bases and J by 0 bases, with 10 bases of the junction left unmatched. CDR3 coding DNA: TGCAGTGCTAGCCGGTTCAGCGGGGGCGTAGCCAAAAACATTCAGTACTTC. The encoded protein is CSASRFSGGVAKNIQYF.

This clonotype was counted only a few times. A read error may produce the germline difference seen at one junction end. V usage is TRBV6-5 and J usage is TRBJ2-4; D is unclear. CDR3 length equals 16 residues. Germline V gene lookup returns CDR1 MNHEY and CDR2 SVGAGI. The CDR3 DNA sequence: TGTGCCACCAGTTCGCCTATATTTCAAGCCAAAAACATTCAGTACTTC. Translated: CATSSPIFQAKNIQYF.

This chain connects TRBV20-1 to TRBJ2-7; no clear D gene. Germline CDR1 DFQATT, CDR2 SNEGSKA (reference sequence). The V gene lost 3 bases and the J gene lost 2 bases, with 8 bases spanning the gap. CDR3 length: 12 residues. CDR3 nucleotide sequence: TGCAGTGCTAGGGACGGCCCCTACGAGCAGTACTTC. As protein: CSARDGPYEQYF.

The V call is TRBV27, the J call TRBJ2-7; 9 bases are a match to TRBD1. The CDR3 runs 13 residues. Germline-derived CDR1 and CDR2 are MNHEY and SMNVEV (reference sequence). The V segment lost 5 bases and the J segment 6 bases; nucleotides outside the gene matches: 5. CDR3 loop: CASSPQGAFEQYV. The CDR3 nucleotides read TGTGCCAGCAGTCCACAGGGGGCGTTCGAGCAGTACGTC.

The table lists this clonotype with a few counts. This sequence joins TRBV5-1 and TRBJ1-1; no reliable D call. V gave up 0 bases and J gave up 4 bases, with 13 bases separating them. The CDR3 is 15 residues long. CDR1 SGHRS and CDR2 YFSETQ come from the germline V gene. The CDR3 DNA follows: TGCGCCAGCAGCTTGGGCGCGGCCCCGGGCACTGAAGCTTTCTTT. Translation: CASSLGAAPGTEAFF.

The rearrangement uses TRBV20-1 and TRBJ2-5, with D perhaps being TRBD1 or TRBD2 (6 bases each). The CDR3 is made up of 15 amino acids. Germline CDR1 and CDR2: DFQATT and SNEGSKA (reference sequence). With 3 bases removed from V and 5 bases from J, the gap between germline ends came to 19 bases. CDR3 protein: CSASGWPGAEETQYF. Written as DNA, the CDR3 is TGCAGTGCTAGTGGGTGGCCGGGGGCGGAGGAGACCCAGTACTTC.

V gene TRBV10-3 combines with J gene TRBJ1-2; 8 nucleotides match TRBD1. Trimming cost V 6 bases and J 8 bases; bases outside gene matches: 14. The CDR3 consists of 15 residues. Germline V gene sequence: CDR1 ENHRY, CDR2 SYGVKD. DNA of the CDR3: TGTGCCATCAGACATGGGGCGGACAGGGCGACGGGCTACACCTTC. Amino acid sequence: CAIRHGADRATGYTF.

This clonotype was found a few times. The V call is TRBV18, the J call TRBJ2-2; D possibly corresponds to TRBD2 (7 bases). The length of the CDR3 is 15 residues. The V end lost 3 bases, the J end lost 4 bases, and 12 bases lay between the germline ends. Looked up from germline, CDR1 is KGHSH and CDR2 is LQKENI. The CDR3 protein is CASSPPGGGTGELFF. The CDR3 nucleotides are TGTGCCAGCTCACCGCCGGGGGGCGGCACCGGGGAGCTGTTTTTT.

This clonotype was detected only a few times. The genes are TRBV4-1 and TRBJ1-5; TRBD1 might be the D (6 bases). Germline V lookup: CDR1 MGHRA, CDR2 YSYEKL. The CDR3 is made up of 16 amino acids. V was cut by 1 base and J by 5 bases, with 15 bases left in between. This CDR3 reads CASSQAGSRGHQPQHF. CDR3 bases: TGCGCCAGCAGCCAAGCAGGTAGCCGGGGGCATCAGCCCCAGCATTTT.

The chain employs TRBV28 and TRBJ1-1, with TRBD1 matching over 7 bases. Germline-derived CDR1 and CDR2 are MDHEN and SYDVKM. The CDR3 runs 16 residues. V shed 6 bases and J 0 bases; nucleotides not matched to a gene: 10. The CDR3 loop reads CASSSDRDGMNTEAFF. CDR3 nucleotides: TGTGCCAGCAGCTCCGACAGGGATGGGATGAACACTGAAGCTTTCTTT.

This chain connects TRBV12-3 or TRBV12-4 to TRBJ1-2; no clear D. The V and J ends lost 7 bases and 4 bases respectively, with 7 bases between them. The CDR3 runs to 11 residues. CDR3 in amino acids: CASNWAYGYTF. The CDR3 DNA is TGTGCCAGCAATTGGGCCTATGGCTACACCTTC.

The chain joins TRBV11-2 to TRBJ2-1; 7 bases are a match to TRBD2. The CDR3 totals 19 residues. Germline V CDR1 and CDR2: SGHAT, FQNNGV. V lost 0 bases, J lost 0 bases, and 11 bases stayed unmatched. The CDR3 DNA is TGTGCCAGCAGCTTAGATTTGGGGGGGGAGGGGTCCTCCTACAATGAGCAGTTCTTC. This sequence encodes CASSLDLGGEGSSYNEQFF.

This clonotype was seen more than once but under ten times. This chain uses TRBV7-8 with TRBJ2-3; weak D call: TRBD2 (5 bases). Trimming took off 5 bases at V and 5 bases at J, with 11 bases between the two ends. This CDR3 spans 13 amino acids. Germline CDR1 is SGHVS and CDR2 is FQNEAQ. The CDR3 protein is CASSQDFQDTQYF. CDR3 coding DNA: TGTGCCAGCAGCCAGGACTTCCAAGATACGCAGTATTTT.

CDR3 DNA: TGTGCCAGCAGCTTGACCGTGAGGGTAGACAAAAACATTCAGTACTTC. It encodes CASSLTVRVDKNIQYF. The chain is built from TRBV5-5 and TRBJ2-4; tentatively, D is TRBD2 (5 bases). Trimming left V 1 base short and J 3 bases short, with 14 bases between. The CDR3 spans 16 residues. CDR1 is SGHKS and CDR2 is YYEKEE in the germline V gene (reference sequence).

The J gene is TRBJ2-3, the V gene TRBV6-2 or TRBV6-3; tentatively, D is TRBD2 (6 bases). Germline V gene sequence: CDR1 MNHEY, CDR2 SVGEGT. Trimming shortened V by 8 bases and J by 6 bases, and 21 bases separated the two germline ends. This CDR3 spans 15 amino acids. The DNA of the CDR3 is TGTGCCAGCTCGCGCGGGACTGGCGACCGTGATACGCAGTATTTT. It is translated as CASSRGTGDRDTQYF.

This clonotype has a handful of counts. This chain connects TRBV21-1 to TRBJ1-5; TRBD1 is the table's D call, not checked against the DNA. TRBV21-1 is classified as a pseudogene. This CDR3 is built from 13 residues. The CDR3 DNA sequence: TGTGCCAGCGACAGGAAGAGCAATCAGCCCCAGCATTTT. This sequence encodes CASDRKSNQPQHF.

This chain connects TRBV18 to TRBJ2-5; no definite D call. The CDR3 is 14 residues long. V was cut by 2 bases and J by 5 bases, with 12 bases left in between. Looked up from germline, CDR1 is KGHSH and CDR2 is LQKENI. CDR3 residues: CASSPRTAMETQYF. The DNA for the CDR3 is TGTGCCAGCTCACCAAGAACGGCTATGGAGACCCAGTACTTC.

The V and J genes are TRBV7-8 and TRBJ1-1, with a weak D call TRBD1 (5 bases). V was clipped by 1 base and J by 1 base, with 13 bases between them. The CDR3 has 16 residues. Germline assignment: CDR1 SGHVS and CDR2 FQNEAQ. The CDR3 spells CASSLGSFQGNTEAFF. The CDR3 DNA is TGTGCCAGCAGCTTAGGGTCTTTTCAGGGGAACACTGAAGCTTTCTTT.

This chain joins TRBV27 and TRBJ2-3; 7 nucleotides match TRBD1. Germline V gene sequence: CDR1 MNHEY, CDR2 SMNVEV (reference sequence). J was trimmed by 4 bases and V by 5 bases; bases with no gene match: 6. CDR3 length: 14 amino acids. Here the CDR3 reads CASSTFTGADTQYF. CDR3 DNA sequence: TGTGCCAGCAGTACCTTTACAGGGGCAGATACGCAGTATTTT.

The sample holds a few counts of this clonotype. The J gene is TRBJ1-2, the V gene TRBV5-1; D is unclear. CDR1 and CDR2 (germline): SGHRS, YFSETQ. V lost 2 bases, J lost 3 bases, and 14 bases lay in between. This CDR3 has 15 residues. CDR3 sequence: CASSFQLTTYYGYTF. Here the CDR3 DNA reads TGCGCCAGCAGCTTCCAGCTGACTACGTACTATGGCTACACCTTC.

This clonotype turned up a few times. The J gene is TRBJ2-7, the V gene TRBV5-8; D gene ambiguous. CDR1 SGHTS and CDR2 YDEGEE come from the germline V gene. This CDR3 is 11 amino acids long. V lost 1 base to trimming and J lost 2 bases, with 1 base between them. CDR3 residues: CASSLTYEQYV. DNA of the CDR3: TGTGCCAGCAGCTTGACCTACGAGCAGTACGTC.

This clonotype was counted only a few times. This rearrangement joins TRBV3-1 to TRBJ2-6; TRBD1 matches 8 bases. This CDR3 contains 16 residues. Germline V gene lookup returns CDR1 LGHDT and CDR2 YNNKEL (reference sequence). Unmatched junction bases numbered 4, after V lost 4 bases and J lost 2 bases. Written as DNA, the CDR3 is TGTGCCAGCAGCCCCCAGGGGGCAGCTGGGGCCAACGTCCTGACTTTC. This translates into CASSPQGAAGANVLTF. The entire variable domain, with the rest obtained from reference TRBV3-1 and TRBJ2-6, is as follows: DTAVSQTPKYLVTQMGNDKSIKCEQNLGHDTMYWYKQDSKKFLKIMFSYNNKELIINETVPNRFSPKSPDKAHLNLHINSLELGDSAVYFCASSPQGAAGANVLTFGAGSRLTVL.

This clonotype was picked up a small number of times. The rearrangement links TRBV29-1 to TRBJ2-5; D assignment may be TRBD1 or TRBD2 (6 bases each). Germline loops: CDR1 SQVTM, CDR2 ANQGSEA. The CDR3 covers 14 residues. V was clipped by 4 bases and J by 7 bases, with 19 bases between them. For the CDR3, the DNA is TGCAGCGTTGTACTAGCCGGGGGCGGATGGACCCAGTACTTC. Translated, it gives CSVVLAGGGWTQYF.

The V and J genes are TRBV5-1 and TRBJ2-1; possible D gene TRBD2, 6 bases. V was clipped by 5 bases and J by 7 bases, with 19 bases between them. The germline CDR1 and CDR2 sequences are SGHRS and YFSETQ. This CDR3 has 15 residues. CDR3 bases: TGCGCCAGCAGGCCGGGGGAACTTACCATTAATGAGCAGTTCTTC. Translation: CASRPGELTINEQFF.

The V call is TRBV11-2, the J call TRBJ2-2; D gene ambiguous. Per the germline V gene, CDR1 is SGHAT and CDR2 is FQNNGV. This CDR3 is built from 16 residues. Between the trimmed V and J ends, which lost 8 bases and 5 bases, there was a span of 21 bases. Here the CDR3 reads CASGTVGISSTGELFF. The CDR3 region has the DNA TGTGCCAGCGGAACGGTGGGGATTTCCAGTACCGGGGAGCTGTTTTTT.

This clonotype has only a few counts. The chain employs TRBV7-2 and TRBJ1-4; D unclear. The germline V gene has CDR1 SGHTA and CDR2 FQGNSA. V lost 5 bases to trimming and J lost 5 bases, with 12 bases between them. The CDR3 length is 14 residues. CDR3 DNA sequence: TGTGCCAGCAGCCAACAGTTCGGCAATGAAAAACTGTTTTTT. Translating it yields CASSQQFGNEKLFF. Looking up the rest from reference TRBV7-2 and TRBJ1-4 gives the full variable domain: GAGVSQSPSNKVTEKGKDVELRCDPISGHTALYWYRQSLGQGLEFLIYFQGNSAPDKSGLPSDRFSAERTGGSVSTLTIQRTQQEDSAVYLCASSQQFGNEKLFFGSGTQLSVL.